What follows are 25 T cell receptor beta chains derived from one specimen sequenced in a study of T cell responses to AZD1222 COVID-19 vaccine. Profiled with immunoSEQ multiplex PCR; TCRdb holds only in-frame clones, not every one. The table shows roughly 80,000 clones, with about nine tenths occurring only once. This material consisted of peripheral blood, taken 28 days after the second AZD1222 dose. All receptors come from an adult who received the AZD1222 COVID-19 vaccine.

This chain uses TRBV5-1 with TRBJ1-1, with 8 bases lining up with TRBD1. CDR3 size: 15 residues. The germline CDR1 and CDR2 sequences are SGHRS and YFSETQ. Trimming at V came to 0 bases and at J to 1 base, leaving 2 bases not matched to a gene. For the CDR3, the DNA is TGCGCCAGCAGCTTGGGGGACAGGCCGAACACTGAAGCTTTCTTT. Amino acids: CASSLGDRPNTEAFF.

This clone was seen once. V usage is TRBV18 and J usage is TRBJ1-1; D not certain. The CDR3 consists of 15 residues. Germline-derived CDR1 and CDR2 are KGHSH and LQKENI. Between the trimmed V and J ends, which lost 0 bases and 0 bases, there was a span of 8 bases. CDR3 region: CASSPPGILNTEAFF. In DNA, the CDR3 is TGTGCCAGCTCACCACCGGGCATCCTGAACACTGAAGCTTTCTTT.

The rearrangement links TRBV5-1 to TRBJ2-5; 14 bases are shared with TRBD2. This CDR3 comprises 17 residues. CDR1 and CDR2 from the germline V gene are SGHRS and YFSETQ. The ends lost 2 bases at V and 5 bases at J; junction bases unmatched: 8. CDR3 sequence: CASSFGTSGGPWETQYF. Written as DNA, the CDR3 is TGCGCCAGCAGCTTCGGGACTAGCGGGGGCCCCTGGGAGACCCAGTACTTC.

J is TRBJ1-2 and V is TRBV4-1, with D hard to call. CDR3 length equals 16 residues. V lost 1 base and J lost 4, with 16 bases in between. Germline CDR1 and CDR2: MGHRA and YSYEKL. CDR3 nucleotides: TGCGCCAGCAGCCAAGTAGACCTTCTATCTTTCTATGGCTACACCTTC. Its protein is CASSQVDLLSFYGYTF.

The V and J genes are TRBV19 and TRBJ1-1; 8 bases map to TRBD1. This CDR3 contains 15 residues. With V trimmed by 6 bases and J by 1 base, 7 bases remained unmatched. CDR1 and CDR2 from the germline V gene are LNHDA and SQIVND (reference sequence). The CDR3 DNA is TGTGCCAGTAGGGGGGCAGGGGGCGCGAACACTGAAGCTTTCTTT. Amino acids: CASRGAGGANTEAFF.

CDR3 amino acids: CASSLSNRGYGYTF. For the CDR3, the DNA is TGTGCCAGCAGCTTGTCAAACAGGGGCTATGGCTACACCTTC. The chain joins TRBV5-6 to TRBJ1-2, with 7 bases that match TRBD1. Trimming took 1 base from V and 4 from J; bases not matched to a gene: 4. The V gene's germline CDR1 is SGHDT and CDR2 YYEEEE. The length of the CDR3 is 14 residues.

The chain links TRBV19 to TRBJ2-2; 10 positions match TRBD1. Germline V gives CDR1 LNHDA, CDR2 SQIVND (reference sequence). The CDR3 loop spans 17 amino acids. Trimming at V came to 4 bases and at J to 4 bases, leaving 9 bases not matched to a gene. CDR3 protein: CASSRRGTGVFTGELFF. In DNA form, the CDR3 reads TGTGCCAGTAGTAGACGGGGGACAGGGGTGTTCACCGGGGAGCTGTTTTTT.

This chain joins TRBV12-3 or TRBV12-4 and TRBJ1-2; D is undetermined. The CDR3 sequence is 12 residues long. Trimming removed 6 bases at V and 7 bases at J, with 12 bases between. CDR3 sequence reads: CASRVDFGGYTF. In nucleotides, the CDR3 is TGTGCCAGCAGAGTGGACTTCGGTGGCTACACCTTC.

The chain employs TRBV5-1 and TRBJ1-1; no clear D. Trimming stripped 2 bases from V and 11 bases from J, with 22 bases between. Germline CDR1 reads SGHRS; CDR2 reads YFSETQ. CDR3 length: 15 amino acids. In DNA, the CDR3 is TGCGCCAGCAGCTTTGGACTCCCAGACCCCCTGGCGGCTTTCTTT. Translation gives CASSFGLPDPLAAFF.

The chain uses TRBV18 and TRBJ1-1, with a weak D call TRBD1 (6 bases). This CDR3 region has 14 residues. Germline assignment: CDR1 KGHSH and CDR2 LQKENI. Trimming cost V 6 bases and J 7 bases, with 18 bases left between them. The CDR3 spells CASSHRDIVNEAFF. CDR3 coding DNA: TGTGCCAGCTCCCACCGGGACATAGTAAATGAAGCTTTCTTT.

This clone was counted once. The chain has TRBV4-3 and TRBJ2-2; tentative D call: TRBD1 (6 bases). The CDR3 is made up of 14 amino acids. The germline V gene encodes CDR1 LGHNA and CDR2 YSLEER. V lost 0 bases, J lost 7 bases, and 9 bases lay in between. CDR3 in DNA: TGCGCCAGCAGCCAAGAGACAGGTATCGGGGAGCTGTTTTTT. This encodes CASSQETGIGELFF.

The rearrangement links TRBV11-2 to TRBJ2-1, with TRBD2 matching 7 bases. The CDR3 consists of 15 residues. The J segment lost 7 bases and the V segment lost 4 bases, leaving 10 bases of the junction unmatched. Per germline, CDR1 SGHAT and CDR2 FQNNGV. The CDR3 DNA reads TGTGCCAGCAGCTACCGAGTTAGCGGGTCGAATGAGCAGTTCTTC. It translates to CASSYRVSGSNEQFF.

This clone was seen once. CDR3 nucleotides: TGTGCCAGCAGCTTGAGAGGACAGGGCGGGGGTTATGGCTACACCTTC. This codes for CASSLRGQGGGYGYTF. The rearrangement uses TRBV5-6 and TRBJ1-2; 8 positions agree with TRBD1. The germline V gene encodes CDR1 SGHDT and CDR2 YYEEEE. This CDR3 region has 16 residues. With 1 base clipped from V and 5 bases from J, the junction kept 10 bases outside the gene matches.

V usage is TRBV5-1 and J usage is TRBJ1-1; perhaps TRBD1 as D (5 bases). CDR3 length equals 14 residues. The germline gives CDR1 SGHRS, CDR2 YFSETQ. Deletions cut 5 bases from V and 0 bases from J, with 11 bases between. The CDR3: CASRNQGMNTEAFF. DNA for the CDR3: TGCGCCAGCAGGAACCAGGGAATGAACACTGAAGCTTTCTTT.

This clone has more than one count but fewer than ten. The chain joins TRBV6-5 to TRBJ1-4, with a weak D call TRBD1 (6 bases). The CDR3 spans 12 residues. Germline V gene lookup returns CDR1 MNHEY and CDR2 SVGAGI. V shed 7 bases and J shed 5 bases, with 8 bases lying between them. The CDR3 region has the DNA TGTGCCAGCAATACAGGGAATGAAAAACTGTTTTTT. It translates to CASNTGNEKLFF.

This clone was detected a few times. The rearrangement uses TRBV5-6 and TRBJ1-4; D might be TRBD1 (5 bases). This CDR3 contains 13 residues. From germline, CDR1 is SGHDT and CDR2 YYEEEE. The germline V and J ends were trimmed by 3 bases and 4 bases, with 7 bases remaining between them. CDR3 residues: CASSSRGNEKLFF. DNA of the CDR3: TGTGCCAGCAGCTCAAGGGGTAATGAAAAACTGTTTTTT.

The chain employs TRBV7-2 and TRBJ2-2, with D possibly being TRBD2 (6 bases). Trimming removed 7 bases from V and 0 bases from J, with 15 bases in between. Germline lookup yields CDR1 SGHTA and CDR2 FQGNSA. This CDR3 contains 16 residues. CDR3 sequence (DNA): TGTGCCAGCACCCACGGGAGCGGGTCGAACACCGGGGAGCTGTTTTTT. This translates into CASTHGSGSNTGELFF.

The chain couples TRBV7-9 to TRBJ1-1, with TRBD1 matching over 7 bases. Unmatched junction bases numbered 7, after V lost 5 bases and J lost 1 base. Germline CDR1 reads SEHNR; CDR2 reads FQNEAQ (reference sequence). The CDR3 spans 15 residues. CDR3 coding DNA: TGTGCCAGCAGCCTGCAGGGACAGTCGAACACTGAAGCTTTCTTT. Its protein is CASSLQGQSNTEAFF.

The CDR3 sequence: CASRGLSSYNSPLHF. DNA of the CDR3: TGTGCCAGTAGGGGGCTCAGCTCCTATAATTCACCCCTCCACTTT. This rearrangement joins TRBV19 to TRBJ1-6, with D perhaps TRBD1 (5 bases). The CDR3 is 15 amino acids. Germline V gives CDR1 LNHDA, CDR2 SQIVND (reference sequence). V lost 6 bases and J 0 bases, leaving 9 bases between the germline ends. The complete variable domain, with remaining parts taken from reference TRBV19 and TRBJ1-6, reads DGGITQSPKYLFRKEGQNVTLSCEQNLNHDAMYWYRQDPGQGLRLIYYSQIVNDFQKGDIAEGYSVSREKKESFPLTVTSAQKNPTAFYLCASRGLSSYNSPLHFGNGTRLTVT.

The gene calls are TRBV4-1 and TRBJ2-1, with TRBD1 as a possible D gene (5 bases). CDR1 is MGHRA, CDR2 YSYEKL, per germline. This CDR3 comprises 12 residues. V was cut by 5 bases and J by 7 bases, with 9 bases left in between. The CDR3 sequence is CASSFDRNEQFF. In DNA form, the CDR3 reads TGCGCCAGCAGCTTCGACAGAAATGAGCAGTTCTTC.

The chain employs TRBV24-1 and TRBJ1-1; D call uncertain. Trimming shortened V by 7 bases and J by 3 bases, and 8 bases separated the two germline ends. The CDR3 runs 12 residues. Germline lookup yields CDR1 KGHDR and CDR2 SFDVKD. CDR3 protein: CATSDQDTEAFF. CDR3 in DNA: TGTGCCACCAGCGACCAGGACACTGAAGCTTTCTTT.

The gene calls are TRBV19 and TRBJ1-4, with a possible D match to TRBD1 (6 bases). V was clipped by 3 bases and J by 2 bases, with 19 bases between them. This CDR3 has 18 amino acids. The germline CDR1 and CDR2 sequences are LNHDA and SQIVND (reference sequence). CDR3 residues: CASSMQYGGLATNEKLFF. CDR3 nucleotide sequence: TGTGCCAGTAGTATGCAGTATGGGGGGCTGGCGACTAATGAAAAACTGTTTTTT.

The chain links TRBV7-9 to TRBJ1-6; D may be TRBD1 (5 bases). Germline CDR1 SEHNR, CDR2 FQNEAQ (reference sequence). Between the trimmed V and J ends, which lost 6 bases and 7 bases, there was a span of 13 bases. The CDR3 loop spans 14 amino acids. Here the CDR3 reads CASSRGTPNSPLHF. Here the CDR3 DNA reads TGTGCCAGCAGTCGCGGGACCCCAAATTCACCCCTCCACTTT.

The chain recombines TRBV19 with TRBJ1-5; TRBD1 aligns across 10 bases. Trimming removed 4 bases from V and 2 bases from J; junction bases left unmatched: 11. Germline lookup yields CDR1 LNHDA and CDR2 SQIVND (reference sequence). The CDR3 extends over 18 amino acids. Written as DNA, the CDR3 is TGTGCCAGTAGTAGGGACTCGCCCGGGACAGGGGGCAATCAGCCCCAGCATTTT. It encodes CASSRDSPGTGGNQPQHF. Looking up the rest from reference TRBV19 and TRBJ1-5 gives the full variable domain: DGGITQSPKYLFRKEGQNVTLSCEQNLNHDAMYWYRQDPGQGLRLIYYSQIVNDFQKGDIAEGYSVSREKKESFPLTVTSAQKNPTAFYLCASSRDSPGTGGNQPQHFGDGTRLSIL.

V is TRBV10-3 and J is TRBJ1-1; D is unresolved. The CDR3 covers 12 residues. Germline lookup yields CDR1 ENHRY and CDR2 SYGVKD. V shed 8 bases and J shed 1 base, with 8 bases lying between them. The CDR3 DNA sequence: TGTGCCATCTCCCCACAGAACACTGAAGCTTTCTTT. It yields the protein CAISPQNTEAFF.